These T cell receptor beta chains were read from a single sample in a study of blood T cells in healthy people across ages. One entry per CDR3 protein results from TCRdb running MiXCR on the 5' RACE reads. The sample carries more than 1,400,000 distinct CDR3 sequences, 42% recorded once. The specimen was blood. The receptors were sampled from a woman aged 18-29 years in good health. CDR3s include the opening cysteine and the closing phenylalanine or tryptophan. D genes are given only for firm matches. Not all rows give a size; the values are once, few, many and, for expanded clones, a class.

.	TRBV30	.	TRBJ1-2	CAWSHPGAPNYGYTF	TGTGCCTGGAGTCATCCAGGGGCACCTAACTATGGCTACACCTTC
few	TRBV6-5	.	TRBJ2-7	CASSVTWAYEQYF	TGTGCCAGCTCAGTTACGTGGGCCTACGAGCAGTACTTC
few	TRBV2	.	TRBJ2-3	CASSARYFPTDTQYF	TGTGCCAGCAGTGCCCGCTACTTCCCCACAGATACGCAGTATTTT
.	TRBV10-1	TRBD1	TRBJ2-3	CASSESGQGDPDTQYF	TGCGCCAGCAGTGAGTCCGGACAGGGAGACCCAGATACGCAGTATTTT
.	TRBV5-1	.	TRBJ1-2	CASRGDTTRGYGYTF	TGCGCCAGCCGGGGGGACACAACTCGGGGCTATGGCTACACCTTC
few	TRBV10-3	TRBD2	TRBJ2-3	CASETSAGTDTQYF	TGTGCCTCCGAGACTAGCGCGGGCACAGATACGCAGTATTTT
once	TRBV2	TRBD1	TRBJ1-6	CASSAGQGVWSPLHF	TGTGCCAGCAGCGCAGGACAGGGGGTTTGGTCACCCCTCCACTTT
few	TRBV4-1	.	TRBJ1-1	CASSQGGAEAFF	TGCGCCAGCAGCCAAGGGGGGGCTGAAGCTTTCTTT
.	TRBV7-2	.	TRBJ2-7	CASSLPPRDEQYF	TGTGCCAGCAGCTTACCCCCTAGGGATGAGCAGTACTTC
.	TRBV29-1	.	TRBJ2-1	CSVEVGEGRAYNEQFF	TGCAGCGTTGAAGTTGGCGAGGGTAGGGCCTACAATGAGCAGTTCTTC
.	TRBV3-1	TRBD2	TRBJ2-1	CASSPRGQRGASSSYNEQFF	TGTGCCAGCAGCCCAAGGGGCCAGCGGGGGGCCTCGAGCTCCTACAATGAGCAGTTCTTC
.	TRBV7-8	.	TRBJ1-5	CASSSGGQGIGQPQHF	TGTGCCAGCAGCTCCGGGGGGCAGGGGATCGGACAGCCCCAGCATTTT
.	TRBV5-5	.	TRBJ1-1	CASSFGQTLNTEAFF	TGTGCCAGCAGCTTCGGGCAGACACTGAACACTGAAGCTTTCTTT
.	TRBV30	TRBD2	TRBJ2-3	CAWAPGTSGNTDTQYF	TGTGCCTGGGCCCCCGGGACTAGCGGGAACACAGATACGCAGTATTTT
few	TRBV27	.	TRBJ1-1	CASKRYGVNTEAFF	TGTGCCAGCAAGAGGTATGGGGTGAACACTGAAGCTTTCTTT
.	TRBV12-5	TRBD1	TRBJ1-1	CASGPGGQGPTEAFF	TGTGCTAGTGGTCCCGGGGGACAGGGGCCCACTGAAGCTTTCTTT
few	TRBV14	.	TRBJ2-1	CASYDRYSYNEQFF	TGTGCCAGCTATGACAGGTACTCCTACAATGAGCAGTTCTTC
.	TRBV7-7	TRBD2	TRBJ2-5	CASSEGLAGGKTQYF	TGTGCCAGCAGCGAGGGACTAGCGGGGGGAAAGACCCAGTACTTC
.	TRBV7-2	TRBD1	TRBJ1-2	CASSVGDRGGYTF	TGTGCCAGCAGCGTAGGGGACAGGGGTGGCTACACCTTC
.	TRBV20-1	.	TRBJ2-7	CSARALVGLSYEQYF	TGCAGTGCTAGAGCGCTAGTGGGACTCTCCTACGAGCAGTACTTC
.	TRBV18	.	TRBJ2-7	CAGSNQLYEQYF	TGTGCCGGCTCAAATCAACTCTACGAGCAGTACTTC
.	TRBV11-3	.	TRBJ2-7	CASSINSDSYEQYF	TGTGCCAGCAGCATCAATTCGGACAGTTACGAGCAGTACTTC
few	TRBV7-9	TRBD1	TRBJ2-2	CASSYGQGLSGELFF	TGTGCCAGCAGCTACGGACAGGGATTGTCCGGGGAGCTGTTTTTT
.	TRBV5-4	.	TRBJ1-1	CASSLDYPGTTEAFF	TGTGCCAGCAGCTTGGATTACCCAGGGACCACTGAAGCTTTCTTT
.	TRBV20-1	.	TRBJ1-6	CSARAGTPDSPLHF	TGCAGTGCTAGAGCGGGGACTCCTGATTCACCCCTCCACTTT
.	TRBV2	.	TRBJ2-4	CASSEQALLAKNIQYF	TGTGCCAGCAGTGAACAAGCGCTACTAGCCAAAAACATTCAGTACTTC
few	TRBV20-1	TRBD1	TRBJ2-5	CSASGGTGSETQYF	TGCAGTGCTTCAGGGGGGACAGGGTCTGAGACCCAGTACTTC
.	TRBV7-9	.	TRBJ2-7	CACSLVRPDEQYF	TGTGCCTGCAGCTTAGTTCGTCCTGACGAGCAGTACTTC
.	TRBV11-2	.	TRBJ2-3	CASSLAPARTDTQYF	TGTGCCAGCAGCTTAGCCCCAGCACGCACAGATACGCAGTATTTT
.	TRBV9	.	TRBJ2-7	CASSVESSATYEQYF	TGTGCCAGCAGCGTAGAGTCTAGCGCTACCTACGAGCAGTACTTC
.	TRBV20-1	TRBD2	TRBJ2-5	CSAREGGGETQYF	TGCAGTGCTAGAGAGGGGGGGGGAGAGACCCAGTACTTC
.	TRBV24-1	TRBD1	TRBJ2-2	CATRGQGPGELFF	TGTGCCACCAGGGGACAGGGCCCCGGGGAGCTGTTTTTT
few	TRBV3-1	.	TRBJ1-2	CASSHSRDGYTF	TGTGCCAGCAGCCATTCCAGGGATGGCTACACCTTC
.	TRBV10-3	TRBD1	TRBJ1-6	CAIREPGQGSGSPLHF	TGTGCCATCAGGGAGCCGGGACAGGGAAGCGGTTCACCCCTCCACTTT
.	TRBV7-8	TRBD2	TRBJ2-5	CASSGGLAGPLQETQYF	TGTGCCAGCAGTGGGGGACTAGCGGGGCCACTACAAGAGACCCAGTACTTC
many	TRBV18	TRBD1	TRBJ2-7	CASSPGTEPYEQYF	TGTGCCAGCTCACCCGGGACAGAACCCTACGAGCAGTACTTC
.	TRBV6-1	.	TRBJ2-5	CASLHPDYNEQYF	TGTGCCAGCCTACACCCCGATTACAATGAGCAGTACTTC
.	TRBV27	.	TRBJ2-4	CASSLGVGGNIQYF	TGTGCCAGCAGTTTAGGAGTTGGAGGAAACATTCAGTACTTC
many	TRBV5-1	TRBD2	TRBJ2-5	CASSSGLQETQYF	TGTGCCAGCAGTAGCGGGTTGCAAGAGACCCAGTACTTC
.	TRBV12-3/TRBV12-4	TRBD2	TRBJ2-1	CASRQSGGPYNEQFF	TGTGCCAGCAGACAAAGCGGGGGACCCTACAATGAGCAGTTCTTC
.	TRBV5-1	.	TRBJ1-2	CASRPQGNGYGYTF	TGCGCCAGCAGACCTCAGGGTAATGGTTATGGCTACACCTTC
.	TRBV20-1	.	TRBJ2-1	CSARDLKEGTNEQFF	TGCAGTGCTAGAGATTTGAAGGAGGGCACGAATGAGCAGTTCTTC
.	TRBV6-4	.	TRBJ2-3	CASSDSSGVVVDTQYF	TGTGCCAGCAGTGACTCATCGGGAGTAGTAGTAGATACGCAGTATTTT
.	TRBV19	TRBD2	TRBJ2-1	CASIGTSGRNEQFF	TGTGCCAGTATCGGGACTAGCGGGAGGAATGAGCAGTTCTTC
.	TRBV6-2/TRBV6-3	.	TRBJ2-7	CASSIQGPHEQYF	TGTGCCAGCAGCATACAGGGCCCCCACGAGCAGTACTTC
many	TRBV7-9	.	TRBJ2-1	CASSPDSSGHNEQFF	TGTGCCAGCAGTCCCGACTCAAGCGGGCACAATGAGCAGTTCTTC
.	TRBV10-3	.	TRBJ1-6	CAISGQETSPLHF	TGTGCCATCAGTGGACAGGAGACTTCACCCCTCCACTTT
.	TRBV3-1	TRBD2	TRBJ2-2	CASLGRGNTGELFF	TGTGCCAGCCTTGGGAGGGGGAACACCGGGGAGCTGTTTTTT
once	TRBV3-1	.	TRBJ2-7	CASHPGGSHEQYF	TGTGCCAGTCATCCGGGGGGCTCCCACGAGCAGTACTTC
once	TRBV18	.	TRBJ2-5	CASSLGGTDQETQYF	TGTGCCAGCTCACTCGGCGGGACAGATCAAGAGACCCAGTACTTC